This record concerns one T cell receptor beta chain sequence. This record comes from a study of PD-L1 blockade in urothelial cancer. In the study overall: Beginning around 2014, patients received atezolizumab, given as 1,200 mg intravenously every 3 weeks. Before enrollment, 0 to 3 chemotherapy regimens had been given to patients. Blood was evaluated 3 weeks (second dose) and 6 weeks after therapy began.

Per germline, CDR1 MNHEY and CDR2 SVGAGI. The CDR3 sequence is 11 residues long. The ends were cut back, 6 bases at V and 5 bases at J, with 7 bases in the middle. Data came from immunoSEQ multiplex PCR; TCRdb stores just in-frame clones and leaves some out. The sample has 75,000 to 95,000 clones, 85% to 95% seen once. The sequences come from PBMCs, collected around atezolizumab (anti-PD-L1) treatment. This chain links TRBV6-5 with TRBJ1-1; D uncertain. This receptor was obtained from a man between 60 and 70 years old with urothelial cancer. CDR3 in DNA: TGTGCCAGCAGCGGGGAGACTGAAGCTTTCTTT. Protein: CASSGETEAFF.